This T cell receptor (beta chain) is from a study of blood T cell repertoires in COVID-19. Study context: The study drew acute and convalescent COVID-19 samples from the United States, Italy and Spain. T cells, B-cell-depleted T cells, or PBMCs supplied cDNA or gDNA.

How the authors handled the data: The assay estimated nucleated cells by amplifying reference gene primers. The protocol was immunoSEQ multiplex PCR, while the TCRdb copy is restricted to in-frame clones and leaves out a portion. The V and J calls and the clone size are those of that table, but D and trimming were determined from the DNA. Of 200,000 to 300,000 clones in the sample, around four fifths were seen once. Trimming removed 3 bases from V and 7 bases from J, with 15 bases in between. Germline V CDR1 and CDR2: SGHTA, FQGNSA. The CDR3 has 14 amino acids. Sample: peripheral blood. The TCR was taken from a woman aged 55-70 years with active or convalescent COVID-19. The V call is TRBV7-2, the J call TRBJ1-1; D not certain. CDR3 amino acids: CASSFGMAGDEAFF. The CDR3 DNA reads as TGTGCCAGCAGCTTCGGGATGGCGGGAGATGAAGCTTTCTTT. Together with reference TRBV7-2 and TRBJ1-1, the CDR3 gives the full variable domain: GAGVSQSPSNKVTEKGKDVELRCDPISGHTALYWYRQSLGQGLEFLIYFQGNSAPDKSGLPSDRFSAERTGGSVSTLTIQRTQQEDSAVYLCASSFGMAGDEAFFGQGTRLTVV.